What follows are 23 T cell receptor beta chains derived from one specimen sequenced in a study of shared clonotypes between healthy human individuals. Sequencing was performed with immunoSEQ multiplex PCR; in TCRdb, only in-frame clones are kept and a portion is missing. The data contain some 650,000 clones, about 96% of them singletons. What was sequenced was naive CD4+ T cells sorted from blood. Subset meaning: CD45RA+ positively selected. The receptors originated from a woman aged 25 to 39 in good health.

V usage is TRBV11-2 and J usage is TRBJ1-1; a weak D match, TRBD1 (6 bases). The CDR3 has 15 amino acids. In germline, CDR1 is SGHAT, CDR2 FQNNGV. Trimming took 2 bases from V and 0 from J, leaving 10 bases between them. The CDR3 spells CASSLLRGVNTEAFF. CDR3 nucleotide sequence: TGTGCCAGCAGCTTACTAAGGGGGGTGAACACTGAAGCTTTCTTT.

The chain couples TRBV5-1 to TRBJ2-7; D unclear. Trimming stripped 4 bases from V and 4 bases from J, with 9 bases between. The CDR3 has 12 amino acids. From germline, CDR1 is SGHRS and CDR2 YFSETQ. The CDR3 reads CASSPDGYEQYF. The CDR3 bases are TGCGCCAGCAGCCCGGACGGTTACGAGCAGTACTTC.

CDR3 loop: CASSLSDTYTGELFF. CDR3 in DNA: TGTGCCAGCAGCTTGTCGGACACCTACACCGGGGAGCTGTTTTTT. The chain links TRBV5-5 to TRBJ2-2; possibly TRBD1 for D (5 bases). This CDR3 is 15 amino acids long. Germline V gives CDR1 SGHKS, CDR2 YYEKEE (reference sequence). The V end was cut by 1 base, the J end by 3 bases, with 10 bases between.

V is TRBV6-4 and J is TRBJ2-6; weak D call: TRBD1 (5 bases). Trimming shortened V by 0 bases and J by 1 base, and 10 bases separated the two germline ends. This CDR3 spans 17 amino acids. Looked up from germline, CDR1 is MRHNA and CDR2 is SNTAGT. Here the CDR3 DNA reads TGTGCCAGCAGTGACTCTGGCAGGGATTCTGGGGCCAACGTCCTGACTTTC. This codes for CASSDSGRDSGANVLTF.

This chain links TRBV7-9 with TRBJ2-1; tentative D call: TRBD1 (6 bases). Trimming cost V 2 bases and J 6 bases, with 17 bases left between them. This CDR3 has 16 residues. Germline loops: CDR1 SEHNR, CDR2 FQNEAQ (reference sequence). The CDR3 bases are TGTGCCAGCAGCTTATTTATAGGACAGTGGAGCAATGAGCAGTTCTTC. This encodes CASSLFIGQWSNEQFF.

This rearrangement joins TRBV7-2 to TRBJ2-2; 11 positions match TRBD2. The CDR3 runs to 15 residues. Germline CDR1 and CDR2: SGHTA and FQGNSA. Unmatched junction bases numbered 5, after V lost 5 bases and J lost 6 bases. The CDR3 coding sequence is TGTGCCAGCAGCCATACTAGCGGGAGTTCCGGGGAGCTGTTTTTT. This translates into CASSHTSGSSGELFF.

The chain recombines TRBV18 with TRBJ1-5; TRBD1 is a possible D gene (5 bases). Trimming shortened V by 4 bases and J by 1 base, and 11 bases separated the two germline ends. This CDR3 spans 15 amino acids. Germline CDR1 reads KGHSH; CDR2 reads LQKENI. The CDR3 sequence is CASSLTGDSNQPQHF. DNA for the CDR3: TGTGCCAGCTCACTTACAGGAGACAGCAATCAGCCCCAGCATTTT. Full variable domain (missing parts from reference TRBV18 and TRBJ1-5): NAGVMQNPRHLVRRRGQEARLRCSPMKGHSHVYWYRQLPEEGLKFMVYLQKENIIDESGMPKERFSAEFPKEGPSILRIQQVVRGDSAAYFCASSLTGDSNQPQHFGDGTRLSIL.

The chain has TRBV5-1 and TRBJ2-5, with a possible D match to TRBD2 (6 bases). V shed 4 bases and J shed 5 bases, with 15 bases lying between them. Germline V lookup: CDR1 SGHRS, CDR2 YFSETQ. The CDR3 has 14 residues. Here the CDR3 DNA reads TGCGCCAGCAGCCGAGGGGAGAGCGGGGAGACCCAGTACTTC. This codes for CASSRGESGETQYF.

The chain uses TRBV19 and TRBJ1-2, with a weak D call TRBD1 (5 bases). Trimming removed 7 bases at V and 2 bases at J, with 11 bases between. The CDR3 is 13 residues long. Germline V CDR1 and CDR2: LNHDA, SQIVND (reference sequence). CDR3 protein: CASTLDRNYGYTF. CDR3 bases: TGTGCCAGTACTCTCGACAGAAACTATGGCTACACCTTC.

This rearrangement joins TRBV7-2 to TRBJ2-2; D not resolved. V lost 2 bases, J lost 4 bases, and 14 bases lay in between. CDR3 length: 16 residues. Germline V gene lookup returns CDR1 SGHTA and CDR2 FQGNSA. CDR3 coding DNA: TGTGCCAGCAGCTTACCCCCCGGCCGTAGCACCGGGGAGCTGTTTTTT. Its translation: CASSLPPGRSTGELFF. Combining the CDR3 with reference TRBV7-2 and TRBJ2-2 gives the whole variable domain GAGVSQSPSNKVTEKGKDVELRCDPISGHTALYWYRQSLGQGLEFLIYFQGNSAPDKSGLPSDRFSAERTGGSVSTLTIQRTQQEDSAVYLCASSLPPGRSTGELFFGEGSRLTVL.

This clone was found once. The chain joins TRBV28 to TRBJ2-7; 12 nucleotides align to TRBD1. This CDR3 is built from 14 residues. The V gene end was trimmed by 6 bases and the J gene end by 7 bases; junction bases not matched to a gene: 7. Germline loops: CDR1 MDHEN, CDR2 SYDVKM. CDR3 DNA sequence: TGTGCCAGCAGCCCGGGACAGGGGGCTGAAGAGCAGTACTTC. It specifies CASSPGQGAEEQYF.

CDR3 sequence reads: CASKAGGPVREQFF. CDR3 sequence (DNA): TGTGCCAGCAAAGCGGGAGGGCCGGTGCGAGAGCAGTTCTTC. The chain is built from TRBV5-4 and TRBJ2-1; 10 nucleotides agree with TRBD2. With 6 bases clipped from V and 10 bases from J, the junction kept 10 bases outside the gene matches. This CDR3 spans 14 amino acids. Germline V gives CDR1 SGHNT, CDR2 YYREEE (reference sequence).

J is TRBJ2-5 and V is TRBV7-7, with no clear D. Germline V gene data show CDR1 as SSHAT and CDR2 as FNYEAQ (reference sequence). V was cut by 1 base and J by 4 bases, with 7 bases left in between. The CDR3 consists of 13 residues. DNA for the CDR3: TGTGCCAGCAGCTTAGGCCACAGAGAGACCCAGTACTTC. Amino acid sequence: CASSLGHRETQYF.

To note about this clone: At one end the junction does not follow the germline gene, possibly because of a read error. CDR3 in DNA: TGTGCCAGCAGCCTTGGACTTCAATCCTCCAATGAGCAGTTCTTC. Translated: CASSLGLQSSNEQFF. This sequence joins TRBV11-1 and TRBJ2-1; weak D call: TRBD2 (5 bases). CDR3 length equals 15 residues. Germline V gene lookup returns CDR1 SGHAT and CDR2 FQDESV (reference sequence).

This chain joins TRBV5-1 and TRBJ1-4; TRBD1 is a possible D gene (6 bases). Germline CDR1 reads SGHRS; CDR2 reads YFSETQ. V lost 4 bases, J lost 8 bases, and 15 bases lay in between. The CDR3 length is 14 residues. CDR3 in amino acids: CASSAGGAPEKLFF. As DNA, the CDR3 is TGCGCCAGCAGCGCGGGGGGGGCGCCGGAAAAACTGTTTTTT.

The rearrangement uses TRBV6-1 and TRBJ2-7, with D possibly matching TRBD2 (5 bases). Germline values: CDR1 MNHNS, CDR2 SASEGT. The CDR3 has 13 residues. CDR3 sequence (DNA): TGTGCAGCGGTTGCGGTGGGTTCCTACGAGCAGTACTTC. Translating it yields CAAVAVGSYEQYF.

The J gene is TRBJ1-2, the V gene TRBV5-1, with 7 bases that match TRBD1. The CDR3 has 15 amino acids. V lost 0 bases and J lost 1; bases outside the gene matches: 3. The germline V gene has CDR1 SGHRS and CDR2 YFSETQ. Here the CDR3 reads CASSLVQGLNYGYTF. The CDR3 nucleotides read TGCGCCAGCAGCTTGGTACAGGGGCTTAACTATGGCTACACCTTC.

This CDR3 reads CSVGEFNEQFF. In DNA, the CDR3 is TGCAGTGTAGGTGAATTCAATGAGCAGTTCTTC. The rearrangement joins TRBV20-1 to TRBJ2-1; D is uncertain. CDR3 size: 11 residues. Germline V CDR1 and CDR2: DFQATT, SNEGSKA (reference sequence). Trimming removed 7 bases at V and 6 bases at J, with 10 bases between.

J is TRBJ2-7 and V is TRBV6-4; D gene unclear. Trimming stripped 0 bases from V and 5 bases from J, with 17 bases between. The length of the CDR3 is 16 residues. Germline CDR1 is MRHNA and CDR2 is SNTAGT. CDR3 in DNA: TGTGCCAGCAGTGACTCGATGGCCCGAGGCGTGGACGAGCAGTACTTC. Translation gives CASSDSMARGVDEQYF.

The chain carries TRBV29-1 and TRBJ2-3; 9 bases line up with TRBD2. Germline V gene sequence: CDR1 SQVTM, CDR2 ANQGSEA. V dropped 5 bases and J dropped 5; count of bases not matched to a gene: 14. CDR3 length: 16 amino acids. The CDR3 DNA reads as TGCAGCGTTTCTTTCATTGCGGGAGGGCCAGGAGATACGCAGTATTTT. This gives the protein CSVSFIAGGPGDTQYF.

This chain connects TRBV5-4 to TRBJ2-5; no clear D. Germline V lookup: CDR1 SGHNT, CDR2 YYREEE (reference sequence). The CDR3 is made up of 16 amino acids. V was trimmed by 0 bases and J by 1 base, leaving 13 bases between them. In nucleotides, the CDR3 is TGTGCCAGCAGCTTGGCGGCAGATTACCGCCAAGAGACCCAGTACTTC. Its protein product is CASSLAADYRQETQYF.

The rearrangement links TRBV7-3 to TRBJ2-3, with 10 bases fitting TRBD2. CDR3 size: 15 residues. The J segment lost 2 bases and the V segment lost 5 bases, leaving 4 bases of the junction unmatched. CDR1 is SGHTA and CDR2 is FQGTGA in the germline V gene. The CDR3, as DNA: TGTGCCAGCAGCCCCCTAGCGGGAGTCACAGATACGCAGTATTTT. Amino acids: CASSPLAGVTDTQYF.

The chain combines TRBV5-1 with TRBJ2-7; TRBD2 agrees at 10 bases. The CDR3 runs to 17 residues. Germline lookup yields CDR1 SGHRS and CDR2 YFSETQ. The V gene end was trimmed by 0 bases and the J gene end by 1 base; junction bases not matched to a gene: 7. The CDR3 nucleotides are TGCGCCAGCAGCTTGGAGTCTAGCGGGAGAGGATCCTACGAGCAGTACTTC. It yields the protein CASSLESSGRGSYEQYF.